This record looks at one TCR beta chain sequence and its context. V lost 3 bases and J lost 5, with 17 bases in between. Germline lookup yields CDR1 DFQATT and CDR2 SNEGSKA (reference sequence). This CDR3 comprises 15 residues. This sample was taken from a study of control samples from healthy donors and cancer patients. The assay was immunoSEQ multiplex PCR, and TCRdb's table has in-frame clones only and misses some. Here the sample spans 130,000 to 150,000 clones, around nine tenths being singletons. The sequencing input was blood. The chain joins TRBV20-1 to TRBJ1-5; no clear D gene. The TCR comes from a young man in good health. The CDR3, as DNA: TGCAGTGCTAGTCCCGCGGGATCGACCTATCAGCCCCAGCATTTT. Its protein is CSASPAGSTYQPQHF.